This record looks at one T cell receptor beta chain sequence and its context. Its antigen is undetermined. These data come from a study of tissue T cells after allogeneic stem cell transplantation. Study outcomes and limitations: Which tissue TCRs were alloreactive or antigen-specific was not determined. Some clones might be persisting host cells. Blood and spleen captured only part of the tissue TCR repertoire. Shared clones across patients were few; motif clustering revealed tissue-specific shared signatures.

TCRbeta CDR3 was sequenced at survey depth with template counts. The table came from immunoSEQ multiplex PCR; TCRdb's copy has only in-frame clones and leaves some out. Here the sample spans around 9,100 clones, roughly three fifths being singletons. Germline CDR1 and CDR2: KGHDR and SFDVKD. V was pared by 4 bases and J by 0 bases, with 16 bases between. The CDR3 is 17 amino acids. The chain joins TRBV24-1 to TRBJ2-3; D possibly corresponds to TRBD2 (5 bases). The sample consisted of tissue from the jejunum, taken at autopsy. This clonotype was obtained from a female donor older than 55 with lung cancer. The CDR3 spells CATSDRGDRGSTDTQYF. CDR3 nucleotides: TGTGCCACCAGTGACCGCGGCGACCGGGGTAGCACAGATACGCAGTATTTT.